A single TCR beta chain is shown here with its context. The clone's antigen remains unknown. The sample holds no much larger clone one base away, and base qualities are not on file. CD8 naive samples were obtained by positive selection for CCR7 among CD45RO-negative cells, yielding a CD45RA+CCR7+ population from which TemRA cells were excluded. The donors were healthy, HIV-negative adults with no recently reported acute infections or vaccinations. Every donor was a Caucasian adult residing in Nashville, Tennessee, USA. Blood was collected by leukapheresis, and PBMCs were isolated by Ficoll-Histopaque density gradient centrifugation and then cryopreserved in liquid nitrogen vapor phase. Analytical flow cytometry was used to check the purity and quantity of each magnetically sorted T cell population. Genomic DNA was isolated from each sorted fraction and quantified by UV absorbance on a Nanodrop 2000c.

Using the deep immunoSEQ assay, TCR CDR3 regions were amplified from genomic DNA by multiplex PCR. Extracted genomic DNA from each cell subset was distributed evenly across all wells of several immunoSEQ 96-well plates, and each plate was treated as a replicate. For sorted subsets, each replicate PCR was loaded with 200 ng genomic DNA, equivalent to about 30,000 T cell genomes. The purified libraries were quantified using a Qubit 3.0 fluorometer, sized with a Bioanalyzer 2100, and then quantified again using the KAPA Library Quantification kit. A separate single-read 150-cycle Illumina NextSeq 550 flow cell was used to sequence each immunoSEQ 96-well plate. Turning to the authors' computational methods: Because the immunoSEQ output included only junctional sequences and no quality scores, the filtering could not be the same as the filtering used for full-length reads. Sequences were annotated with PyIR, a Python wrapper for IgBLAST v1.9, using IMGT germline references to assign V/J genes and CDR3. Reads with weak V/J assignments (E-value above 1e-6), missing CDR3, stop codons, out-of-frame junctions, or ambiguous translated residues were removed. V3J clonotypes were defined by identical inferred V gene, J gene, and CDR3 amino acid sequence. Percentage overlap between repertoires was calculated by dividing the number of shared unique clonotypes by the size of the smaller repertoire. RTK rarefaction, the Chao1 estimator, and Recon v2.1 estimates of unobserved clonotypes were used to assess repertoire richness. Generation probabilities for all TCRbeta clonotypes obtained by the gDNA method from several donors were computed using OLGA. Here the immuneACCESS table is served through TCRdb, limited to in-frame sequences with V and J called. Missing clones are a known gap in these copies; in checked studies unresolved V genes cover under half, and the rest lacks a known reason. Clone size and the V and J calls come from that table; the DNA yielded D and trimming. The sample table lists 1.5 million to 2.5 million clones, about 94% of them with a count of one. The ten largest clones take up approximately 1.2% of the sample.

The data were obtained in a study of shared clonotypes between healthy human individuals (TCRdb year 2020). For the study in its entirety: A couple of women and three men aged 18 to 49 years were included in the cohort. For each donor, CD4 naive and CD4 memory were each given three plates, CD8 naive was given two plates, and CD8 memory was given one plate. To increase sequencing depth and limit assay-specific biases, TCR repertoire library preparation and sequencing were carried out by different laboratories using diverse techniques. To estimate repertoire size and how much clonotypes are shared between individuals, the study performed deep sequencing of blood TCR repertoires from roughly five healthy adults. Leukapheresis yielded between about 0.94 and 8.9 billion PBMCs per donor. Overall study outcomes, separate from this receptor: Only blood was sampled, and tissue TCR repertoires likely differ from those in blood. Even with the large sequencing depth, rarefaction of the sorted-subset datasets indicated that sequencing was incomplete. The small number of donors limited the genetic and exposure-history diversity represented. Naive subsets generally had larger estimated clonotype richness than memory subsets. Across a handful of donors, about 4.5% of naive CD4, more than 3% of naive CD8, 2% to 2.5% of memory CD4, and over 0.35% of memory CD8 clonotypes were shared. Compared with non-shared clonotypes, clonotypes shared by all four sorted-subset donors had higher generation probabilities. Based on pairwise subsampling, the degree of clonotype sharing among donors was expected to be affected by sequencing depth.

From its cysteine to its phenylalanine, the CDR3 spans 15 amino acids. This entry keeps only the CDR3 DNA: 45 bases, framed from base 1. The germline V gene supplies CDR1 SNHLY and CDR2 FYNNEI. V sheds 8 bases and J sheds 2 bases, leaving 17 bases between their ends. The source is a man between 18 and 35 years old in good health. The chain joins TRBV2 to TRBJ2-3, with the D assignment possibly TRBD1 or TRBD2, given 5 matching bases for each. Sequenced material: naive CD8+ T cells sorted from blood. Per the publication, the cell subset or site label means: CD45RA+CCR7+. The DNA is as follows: TGTGCCAGCTTCCCGGGGCCAGTTCACACAGATACGCAGTATTTT. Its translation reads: CASFPGPVHTDTQYF. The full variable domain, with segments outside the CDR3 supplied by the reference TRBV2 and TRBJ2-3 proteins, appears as EPEVTQTPSHQVTQMGQEVILRCVPISNHLYFYWYRQILGQKVEFLVSFYNNEISEKSEIFDDQFSVERPDGSNFTLKIRSTKLEDSAMYFCASFPGPVHTDTQYFGPGTRLTVL.